The 32 T cell receptor beta chains reported below all come from one sample, sequenced in a study of T cell responses to AZD1222 COVID-19 vaccine. TCRdb keeps only in-frame clones here, not all; method: immunoSEQ multiplex PCR. Among 150,000 to 200,000 clones listed, almost 95% were seen once. This specimen consisted of peripheral blood, obtained on day 0 of AZD1222 vaccination. Receptor source: an adult in good health.

This chain links TRBV19 with TRBJ2-2; D unresolved. Germline CDR1 is LNHDA and CDR2 is SQIVND (reference sequence). Trimming left V 3 bases short and J 3 bases short, with 5 bases between. The CDR3 is 13 residues long. CDR3 loop: CASSIRHTGELFF. CDR3 nucleotides: TGTGCCAGTAGTATCCGTCACACCGGGGAGCTGTTTTTT.

This chain links TRBV5-1 with TRBJ2-1, with 13 bases lining up with TRBD2. J gave up 9 bases and V 4 bases, and 4 bases lay outside the gene matches. The germline V gene has CDR1 SGHRS and CDR2 YFSETQ. The CDR3 has 14 residues. The CDR3 region has the DNA TGCGCCAGCAGCGCGGGGACTAGCGGGATTGAGCAGTTCTTC. This sequence encodes CASSAGTSGIEQFF. Combining the CDR3 with reference TRBV5-1 and TRBJ2-1 gives the whole variable domain KAGVTQTPRYLIKTRGQQVTLSCSPISGHRSVSWYQQTPGQGLQFLFEYFSETQRNKGNFPGRFSGRQFSNSRSEMNVSTLELGDSALYLCASSAGTSGIEQFFGPGTRLTVL.

V usage is TRBV28 and J usage is TRBJ2-1; D possibly corresponds to TRBD1 (6 bases). CDR1 MDHEN and CDR2 SYDVKM come from the germline V gene. V shed 6 bases and J shed 4 bases, with 7 bases lying between them. The CDR3 contains 12 residues. The CDR3 is CASRDRYNEQFF. The DNA of the CDR3 is TGTGCCAGCAGAGACAGGTACAATGAGCAGTTCTTC.

The V call is TRBV7-3, the J call TRBJ2-1; 10 bases match TRBD1. CDR3 length equals 17 residues. The germline CDR1 and CDR2 sequences are SGHTA and FQGTGA. V lost 2 bases and J lost 6; bases outside the gene matches: 10. The DNA for the CDR3 is TGTGCCAGCAGCTTAGATGTCCGGGACAGGGGTGTCAATGAGCAGTTCTTC. Its translation is CASSLDVRDRGVNEQFF.

This clone has just one count. This chain connects TRBV3-1 (or the pseudogene TRBV3-2) to TRBJ2-2; TRBD2 matches at 12 bases. The CDR3 sequence is 16 residues long. V shed 1 base and J 6 bases; nucleotides not matched to a gene: 3. Germline-derived CDR1 and CDR2 are LGHDT and YNNKEL (reference sequence). CDR3: CASSQAPSGRAGELFF. The CDR3 DNA is TGTGCCAGCAGCCAAGCTCCTAGCGGGAGGGCCGGGGAGCTGTTTTTT.

The chain is built from TRBV2 and TRBJ2-7, with TRBD1 matching over 9 bases. J gave up 1 base and V 8 bases, and 12 bases lay outside the gene matches. Germline CDR1 is SNHLY and CDR2 is FYNNEI. There are 16 residues in the CDR3. The CDR3 spells CASRALGTGRSYEQYF. Here the CDR3 DNA reads TGTGCCAGCCGGGCCCTCGGGACAGGGAGGTCCTACGAGCAGTACTTC.

CDR3 bases: TGCGCCAGCAGCCAAGAAATGGGGGGAGTAAACTATGGCTACACCTTC. Translated, it gives CASSQEMGGVNYGYTF. The chain joins TRBV4-3 to TRBJ1-2; tentatively, D is TRBD1 (5 bases). Per germline, CDR1 LGHNA and CDR2 YSLEER. Trimming removed 0 bases from V and 2 bases from J, with 13 bases in between. The CDR3 spans 16 residues.

The chain couples TRBV4-3 to TRBJ2-5; D is possibly TRBD2 (5 bases). The CDR3 length is 15 residues. Trimming left V 2 bases short and J 5 bases short, with 15 bases between. Germline loops: CDR1 LGHNA, CDR2 YSLEER. CDR3 sequence reads: CASSQQILAGETQYF. For the CDR3, the DNA is TGCGCCAGCAGCCAACAAATCCTAGCCGGGGAGACCCAGTACTTC.

The chain is built from TRBV14 and TRBJ2-7; 9 bases match TRBD2. Germline trimming cut 1 base from V and 5 bases from J; bases unmatched to any gene: 9. There are 16 residues in the CDR3. CDR1 and CDR2 from the germline V gene are SGHDN and FVKESK. This CDR3 reads CASSQAPLAGSHEQYF. The CDR3 DNA reads TGTGCCAGCAGCCAAGCTCCGCTAGCGGGGTCGCACGAGCAGTACTTC. The full variable domain, in which reference TRBV14 and TRBJ2-7 provide the parts outside the CDR3, is EAGVTQFPSHSVIEKGQTVTLRCDPISGHDNLYWYRRVMGKEIKFLLHFVKESKQDESGMPNNRFLAERTGGTYSTLKVQPAELEDSGVYFCASSQAPLAGSHEQYFGPGTRLTVT.

The rearrangement joins TRBV28 to TRBJ1-2, with D uncertain. Germline V gives CDR1 MDHEN, CDR2 SYDVKM. Between the trimmed V and J ends, which lost 6 bases and 7 bases, there was a span of 15 bases. This CDR3 contains 13 residues. The DNA of the CDR3 is TGTGCCAGCAGAGGGCCAGACCCAGGTGGCTACACCTTC. Its protein is CASRGPDPGGYTF.

The V gene is TRBV5-5, the J gene TRBJ2-5, with no clear D. V was clipped by 3 bases and J by 7 bases, with 10 bases between them. Germline V gene data show CDR1 as SGHKS and CDR2 as YYEKEE (reference sequence). The CDR3 runs 12 residues. The CDR3 loop is CASSSLMGTQYF. The CDR3 nucleotides read TGTGCCAGCAGCTCCCTCATGGGGACCCAGTACTTC.

The rearrangement uses TRBV28 and TRBJ1-5, with 10 bases aligning to TRBD1. Germline-derived CDR1 and CDR2 are MDHEN and SYDVKM. CDR3 length: 15 residues. After removal of 8 bases from V and 7 bases from J, the junction contained 11 bases not matched to a gene. The CDR3 loop reads CASVSATGGGQPQHF. The CDR3 DNA follows: TGTGCCAGCGTCTCCGCGACAGGGGGCGGGCAGCCCCAGCATTTT.

The chain employs TRBV10-2 and TRBJ1-6; D is possibly TRBD1 (5 bases). The CDR3 runs to 17 residues. The V gene's germline CDR1 is WSHSY and CDR2 SAAADI. V was shortened by 0 bases and J by 0 bases, with 9 bases between the two germline ends. DNA of the CDR3: TGCGCCAGCAGTGAGTCGTCGGGGGGCTCCTATAATTCACCCCTCCACTTT. Its protein is CASSESSGGSYNSPLHF.

This rearrangement joins TRBV19 to TRBJ2-7, with 9 nucleotides matching TRBD1. V dropped 3 bases and J dropped 3; count of bases not matched to a gene: 6. Germline CDR1 is LNHDA and CDR2 is SQIVND (reference sequence). The CDR3 sequence is 15 residues long. The CDR3 spells CASSMGTGRIYEQYF. Written as DNA, the CDR3 is TGTGCCAGTAGTATGGGGACAGGGAGAATCTACGAGCAGTACTTC.

This clone was found once. J is TRBJ1-5 and V is TRBV3-1 (or the pseudogene TRBV3-2); maybe TRBD1 (6 bases). Looked up from germline, CDR1 is LGHDT and CDR2 is YNNKEL (reference sequence). The CDR3 runs 13 residues. V lost 4 bases and J lost 7, with 11 bases in between. The CDR3 sequence: CASSLYQGQPQHF. DNA of the CDR3: TGTGCCAGCAGCCTTTACCAGGGGCAGCCCCAGCATTTT.

The genes are TRBV7-3 and TRBJ1-1, with unresolved D. The V end was cut by 5 bases, the J end by 5 bases, with 12 bases between. Per germline, CDR1 SGHTA and CDR2 FQGTGA. The CDR3 totals 13 residues. The CDR3 bases are TGTGCCAGCAGCCAAACACTGGGGACTGAAGCTTTCTTT. This translates into CASSQTLGTEAFF.

This chain links TRBV18 with TRBJ2-3, with 7 bases that match TRBD1. The germline V gene encodes CDR1 KGHSH and CDR2 LQKENI. V was clipped by 5 bases and J by 0 bases; unmatched bases: 5. The CDR3 consists of 15 residues. The CDR3 region is CASSRTGQSTDTQYF. CDR3 nucleotides: TGTGCCAGCTCAAGGACAGGTCAAAGCACAGATACGCAGTATTTT.

The chain links TRBV3-1 (or the pseudogene TRBV3-2) to TRBJ2-7, with 9 bases aligning to TRBD1. The CDR3 covers 16 residues. J was trimmed by 4 bases and V by 3 bases; bases with no gene match: 10. Per germline, CDR1 LGHDT and CDR2 YNNKEL (reference sequence). CDR3 sequence (DNA): TGTGCCAGCAGCCACCGTCGGGGACAGGGTAGTTACGAGCAGTACTTC. Its protein is CASSHRRGQGSYEQYF.

The genes are TRBV2 and TRBJ1-2; the D gene is possibly TRBD1 (6 bases). V was pared by 2 bases and J by 8 bases, with 21 bases between. The length of the CDR3 is 16 residues. From germline, CDR1 is SNHLY and CDR2 FYNNEI. CDR3 residues: CASSEIVYREIKGYTF. CDR3 DNA sequence: TGTGCCAGCAGTGAAATAGTTTACAGGGAAATTAAGGGCTACACCTTC.

V and J are TRBV29-1 and TRBJ2-7, with D possibly matching TRBD2 (5 bases). Germline lookup yields CDR1 SQVTM and CDR2 ANQGSEA. The V end lost 4 bases, the J end lost 6 bases, and 19 bases lay between the germline ends. The CDR3 runs 14 residues. The CDR3 region has the DNA TGCAGCGTTGCATTCGGGATTAACCCCCGCGAGCAGTACTTC. It specifies CSVAFGINPREQYF.

The chain links TRBV27 to TRBJ1-3; 9 nucleotides align to TRBD1. This CDR3 is built from 17 residues. The ends lost 6 bases at V and 0 bases at J; junction bases unmatched: 9. The germline gives CDR1 MNHEY, CDR2 SMNVEV (reference sequence). This CDR3 reads CASRGRQGVNSGNTIYF. The CDR3 nucleotides read TGTGCCAGCAGAGGCCGACAGGGGGTAAACTCTGGAAACACCATATATTTT.

The V gene is TRBV30, the J gene TRBJ1-3, with D maybe TRBD1 (6 bases). CDR1 is GTSNPN and CDR2 is SVGIG in the germline V gene (reference sequence). V lost 4 bases and J 0 bases, leaving 16 bases between the germline ends. CDR3 size: 16 residues. The CDR3 sequence: CAWTRGRESSGNTIYF. CDR3 DNA: TGTGCCTGGACGAGGGGGAGGGAGAGCTCTGGAAACACCATATATTTT. Combining the CDR3 with reference TRBV30 and TRBJ1-3 gives the whole variable domain SQTIHQWPATLVQPVGSPLSLECTVEGTSNPNLYWYRQAAGRGLQLLFYSVGIGQISSEVPQNLSASRPQDRQFILSSKKLLLSDSGFYLCAWTRGRESSGNTIYFGEGSWLTVV.

The chain combines TRBV28 with TRBJ2-1; 14 bases match TRBD2. The CDR3 totals 15 residues. J gave up 7 bases and V 5 bases, and 4 bases lay outside the gene matches. In germline, CDR1 is MDHEN, CDR2 SYDVKM. This chain's CDR3 is CASSPRLAGGNEQFF. The CDR3 bases are TGTGCCAGCAGTCCGCGACTAGCGGGAGGGAATGAGCAGTTCTTC.

This chain uses TRBV3-1 (or the pseudogene TRBV3-2) with TRBJ2-5; possible D gene TRBD2, 6 bases. Trimming pared 2 bases from V and 1 base from J, leaving 20 bases between. There are 18 residues in the CDR3. Germline values: CDR1 LGHDT, CDR2 YNNKEL (reference sequence). The CDR3 bases are TGTGCCAGCAGCCAAAAGGGCCCATCATTCGGGGGCCAAGAGACCCAGTACTTC. Its protein is CASSQKGPSFGGQETQYF.

V and J are TRBV18 and TRBJ2-6; unclear D gene. V was pared by 8 bases and J by 2 bases, with 16 bases between. CDR1 is KGHSH and CDR2 is LQKENI in the germline V gene. The CDR3 spans 16 residues. The CDR3 DNA is TGTGCCAGCCCCCCAATGAGTAATACTGGGGCCAACGTCCTGACTTTC. The encoded protein is CASPPMSNTGANVLTF.

The V call is TRBV6-5, the J call TRBJ1-2, with D perhaps matching TRBD1 (5 bases). CDR1 and CDR2 from the germline V gene are MNHEY and SVGAGI. V was trimmed by 11 bases and J by 5 bases, leaving 15 bases between them. The CDR3 loop spans 12 amino acids. The CDR3 region is CAARGFLYGYTF. CDR3 nucleotide sequence: TGTGCCGCCCGGGGGTTCCTATATGGCTACACCTTC.

This chain joins TRBV10-1 and TRBJ2-5; 8 positions agree with TRBD2. Germline V gene lookup returns CDR1 WNHNN and CDR2 SYGVQD (reference sequence). This CDR3 region has 14 residues. J lost 1 base, V lost 8 bases, and 6 bases had no gene match. CDR3 loop: CASGAGGSQETQYF. The CDR3 nucleotides read TGCGCCAGCGGTGCGGGAGGAAGCCAAGAGACCCAGTACTTC.

This clone came up once. The chain carries TRBV7-9 and TRBJ1-1, with D possibly being TRBD1 (5 bases). V was clipped by 5 bases and J by 6 bases, with 28 bases between them. The CDR3 covers 18 residues. Per the germline V gene, CDR1 is SEHNR and CDR2 is FQNEAQ (reference sequence). DNA of the CDR3: TGTGCCAGCAGCCCGCGGTGGGAGGCCCTGGGGGGTAGCGCTGAAGCTTTCTTT. This translates into CASSPRWEALGGSAEAFF. The full variable domain, with the rest looked up from reference TRBV7-9 and TRBJ1-1, is DTGVSQNPRHKITKRGQNVTFRCDPISEHNRLYWYRQTLGQGPEFLTYFQNEAQLEKSRLLSDRFSAERPKGSFSTLEIQRTEQGDSAMYLCASSPRWEALGGSAEAFFGQGTRLTVV.

This rearrangement joins TRBV19 to TRBJ1-5; D unclear. Trimming stripped 5 bases from V and 4 bases from J, with 9 bases between. This CDR3 is built from 13 residues. Germline V gene data show CDR1 as LNHDA and CDR2 as SQIVND (reference sequence). This chain's CDR3 is CASSEGLNQPQHF. The CDR3 DNA is TGTGCCAGTAGTGAGGGTCTTAATCAGCCCCAGCATTTT.

V usage is TRBV7-9 and J usage is TRBJ1-2, with 7 bases matching TRBD1. V gave up 1 base and J gave up 8 bases; unmatched junction bases: 10. Germline V gives CDR1 SEHNR, CDR2 FQNEAQ (reference sequence). The CDR3 totals 15 residues. The CDR3 sequence is CASSLEDRRHEGYTF. CDR3 nucleotide sequence: TGTGCCAGCAGCTTAGAGGACAGGAGGCACGAGGGCTACACCTTC.

The rearrangement uses TRBV3-1 (or the pseudogene TRBV3-2) and TRBJ2-1, with 15 bases lining up with TRBD2. This CDR3 region has 15 residues. Per germline, CDR1 LGHDT and CDR2 YNNKEL (reference sequence). The J segment lost 7 bases and the V segment lost 4 bases, leaving 2 bases of the junction unmatched. This chain's CDR3 is CASSPGTSGRNEQFF. CDR3 nucleotide sequence: TGTGCCAGCAGCCCCGGGACTAGCGGGAGGAATGAGCAGTTCTTC.

The V and J genes are TRBV3-1 (or the pseudogene TRBV3-2) and TRBJ2-3; 9 positions agree with TRBD2. Unmatched junction bases numbered 14, after V lost 3 bases and J lost 4 bases. Germline V lookup: CDR1 LGHDT, CDR2 YNNKEL (reference sequence). CDR3 length: 18 residues. CDR3 sequence reads: CASSHWASGEGDSDTQYF. DNA for the CDR3: TGTGCCAGCAGCCATTGGGCTAGCGGGGAAGGGGACTCAGATACGCAGTATTTT.